The 5 T cell receptor beta chains given below trace back to one sample, sequenced in a study of CD8+ T cells in alopecia areata (dated by TCRdb to the late 2010s). This specimen's time point label, interpreted: 24 weeks on oral tofacitinib. According to the study, the label for this sample's treatment or condition signals: oral pan-JAK inhibitor, 5-10 mg twice daily. The library was produced with the immunoSEQ multiplex PCR assay. For TCR sequencing, RNA was extracted from every sample and reverse transcribed into cDNA to serve as template. This is the immuneACCESS table as TCRdb keeps it, with only in-frame sequences that have V and J called. A part of the clones is gone; compared with another copy, unresolved V genes explain less than half, and the rest is unexplained. Present in this sample are 180,000 or so clones, roughly 64% of which were seen just once. The top ten clones comprise 5.5% of the sample.

Material: CD4+ T cells sorted from blood, obtained at week 24, from a patient treated with tofacitinib. The origin of the receptors is a human donor with alopecia areata.

V usage is TRBV27 and J usage is TRBJ1-2; unclear D gene. CDR3 length: 13 amino acids. V dropped 6 bases and J dropped 2 bases, with 10 bases sitting between them. Germline V gene lookup returns CDR1 MNHEY and CDR2 SMNVEV (reference sequence). CDR3 sequence: CASSSTLNYGYTF. The CDR3 DNA reads TGTGCCAGCAGCTCTACACTGAACTATGGCTACACCTTC.

This clone is a singleton in its sample. This chain joins TRBV5-4 and TRBJ2-4; TRBD1 or TRBD2 may be the D gene (5 bases each). Trimming removed 8 bases from V and 0 bases from J, with 18 bases in between. The CDR3 has 16 amino acids. Germline lookup yields CDR1 SGHNT and CDR2 YYREEE (reference sequence). The CDR3 is CARTPGPGLAKNIQYF. CDR3 DNA sequence: TGTGCCAGGACCCCGGGACCCGGTCTAGCCAAAAACATTCAGTACTTC.

The CDR3: CAWSVRGHYGYTF. The CDR3 nucleotides are TGTGCCTGGAGTGTACGAGGCCACTATGGCTACACCTTC. This chain connects TRBV30 to TRBJ1-2; no firm D call. V lost 0 bases to trimming and J lost 3 bases, with 8 bases between them. In germline, CDR1 is GTSNPN, CDR2 SVGIG (reference sequence). This CDR3 is 13 amino acids long.

The table lists this clone with many counts. The chain employs TRBV30 and TRBJ2-1; a possible D gene is TRBD2 (5 bases). The CDR3 covers 13 residues. The germline V and J ends were trimmed by 2 bases and 9 bases, with 14 bases remaining between them. Germline V gene lookup returns CDR1 GTSNPN and CDR2 SVGIG (reference sequence). In DNA form, the CDR3 reads TGTGCCTGGAGTAAATTGAGGGCTAGTGAGCAGTTCTTC. This gives the protein CAWSKLRASEQFF.

This chain uses TRBV29-1 with TRBJ2-5; D unclear. Per the germline V gene, CDR1 is SQVTM and CDR2 is ANQGSEA. The V gene lost 4 bases and the J gene lost 8 bases, with 11 bases spanning the gap. The CDR3 sequence is 11 residues long. CDR3 sequence reads: CSVASLGTQYF. The CDR3, as DNA: TGCAGCGTTGCCAGTTTAGGTACCCAGTACTTC.